This paragraph reports one T cell receptor beta chain. The antigen it recognizes is unknown. There are no base qualities to consult, and no much larger clone falls within one base. This entry comes from a study of T cell repertoires in cytomegalovirus infection (dated by TCRdb to between 2018 and 2021). About the full investigation: Recently identified HLA-C-restricted CMV epitopes, whose presentation resists viral immunomodulation, were targeted by peptide stimulations together with well-studied HLA-B-restricted epitopes. Because public TCR beta signatures pointed to carriage of CMV infection together with the matching HLA type, the HLA type of each donor mattered for the analysis.

The sequencer was an Illumina HiSeq 1500. Through fastp at Q25 and MiXCR, TCRdb rebuilt clones from the public reads, retaining in-frame beta chains. Entries are consolidated by CDR3 protein sequence, retaining the most common genes and DNA. The table for this sample lists hundreds of thousands of distinct CDR3 sequences; about 33% of them were counted only once. The ten most abundant clones make up roughly a sixth of the sample. Study-level results and caveats: In both this cohort and an independent roughly 330-donor cohort, the cumulative frequency of public TCR beta family members distinguished carriers of CMV infection plus the relevant HLA type. The ex vivo response was dominated by HLA-C-restricted CMV-specific TCR beta clonotypes, which also provided the single most frequent clonotype in two of eight donors.

From the cysteine through the phenylalanine, the CDR3 covers 15 amino acids. Just the 45-base CDR3 DNA is kept, in frame starting at base 1. CDR1 is given as MNHEY and CDR2 as SMNVEV, both from the germline V gene (reference sequence). From V the trimming removes 6 bases and from J it removes 4 bases, while the gene matches leave 12 bases of the junction unaccounted for. Reading the label with the study, this specimen's treatment or condition is: in vitro stimulation with specific CMV peptide epitopes to enrich CMV-specific T cells. The material sequenced was cultured PBMCs, taken from culture after CMV antigen stimulation. The clonotype originates from a human donor in good health (CMV status not recorded). Some clones in this sample may be carry-over from other donors' samples. The chain couples TRBV27 to TRBJ2-7; 7 nucleotides in the junction match TRBD2. The nucleotide sequence reads TGTGCCAGCAGCGAGAGCGGGGCCCTTAGTTACGAGCAGTACTTC. This is translated as CASSESGALSYEQYF.